This TCR beta chain was captured by sequencing in a study of OX40 agonist ivuxolimab in advanced cancers. About the study as a whole: The costimulatory receptor OX40 (CD134) was targeted by ivuxolimab, a fully human IgG2 agonistic monoclonal antibody. A male proportion of about 79% and a mean age of 60 years, ranging from about 20 to 79, were recorded for the dose-escalation cohort. Intravenous ivuxolimab was administered to patients every 2 weeks at six dose levels: 0.01, 0.1, 0.3, 1.5, 3 and 10 mg/kg. The paper covers the monotherapy dose-escalation part of the phase I ivuxolimab trial, which included N of about 56 patients. Prior anti-PD-1, anti-PD-L1 or anti-CTLA-4 therapy was permitted, and 40% of dose-escalation patients had received checkpoint inhibitors. Of the approximately 50 patients in dose escalation, some 19 had hepatocellular carcinoma, some 15 had melanoma, 9 had renal cell carcinoma and 9 had head and neck cancer. The purpose of peripheral TCRbeta sequencing was to test whether ivuxolimab changed TCR sequence diversity and led to clonal T-cell expansion. Partial responses occurred in three dose-escalation patients, of whom one had hepatocellular carcinoma and two had cutaneous melanoma.

For sequencing of the TCRbeta CDR3 region, genomic DNA was extracted from the sorted cells. TCRbeta CDR3 regions were sequenced using the immunoSEQ Assay. TCRdb's version of the immuneACCESS table is confined to in-frame rearrangements and falls short of the full clone set. An unresolved V gene accounts for under half of the shortfall where checked; the remainder is of unknown origin. The sample contains approximately 60,000 clones, over 65% of them found a single time. Around 2.1% of the sample belongs to the ten largest clones. Concerning this clone itself: Its antigen remains undetermined. No much larger clone is present one base from it, and per-base qualities are unavailable.

Patients with a history of autoimmune disease or receiving systemic immunosuppression were excluded from the trial. Peripheral blood for TCR sequencing was collected from all dose cohorts at baseline, on cycle 4 day 1, and on cycle 7 day 1. Samples came from an open-label, multicenter, first-in-human phase I dose-escalation trial of ivuxolimab. Adults with locally advanced or metastatic melanoma, renal cell, hepatocellular, or head and neck squamous cell carcinoma were enrolled in the trial. Before TCR sequencing, CD4+ T cells and CD8+ T cells from peripheral blood were sorted into separate populations. From its cysteine to its phenylalanine, the CDR3 spans 13 amino acids. Kept here is only the CDR3 DNA, which spans 39 bases and is read in frame from base 1. Via the germline V gene, CDR1 is LGHNA and CDR2 YNFKEQ. V and J lose 3 bases and 9 bases, and a span of 12 bases separates them. General conclusions and limits of the study: Low levels of normalized T-cell clonal expansion were also seen in some patients who did not respond. At doses from 0.1 to 3.0 mg/kg, clonal expansion was seen in both CD4+ and CD8+ blood T cells between baseline and week 6. The antigen specificity of the clonally expanded peripheral T cells was not determined. After ivuxolimab, more expanded clones were found on average in CD8+ T cells than in CD4+ T cells. In partial responders in the 0.1-3.0 mg/kg groups, normalized peripheral clonal expansion was found to be among the lowest, especially among CD8+ T cells.

Recombination connected TRBV4-2 to TRBJ1-5; there is no confident call for the D gene. Sequencing was performed on CD4+ or CD8+ T cells sorted from blood, taken in a trial of the OX40 agonist ivuxolimab. The TCR was taken from an adult with an advanced solid tumor such as melanoma, head and neck, liver or kidney cancer. The DNA sequence follows: TGTGCCAGCAGCCAGGACCATAGACGGCCCCAGCATTTT. The resulting protein is CASSQDHRRPQHF.